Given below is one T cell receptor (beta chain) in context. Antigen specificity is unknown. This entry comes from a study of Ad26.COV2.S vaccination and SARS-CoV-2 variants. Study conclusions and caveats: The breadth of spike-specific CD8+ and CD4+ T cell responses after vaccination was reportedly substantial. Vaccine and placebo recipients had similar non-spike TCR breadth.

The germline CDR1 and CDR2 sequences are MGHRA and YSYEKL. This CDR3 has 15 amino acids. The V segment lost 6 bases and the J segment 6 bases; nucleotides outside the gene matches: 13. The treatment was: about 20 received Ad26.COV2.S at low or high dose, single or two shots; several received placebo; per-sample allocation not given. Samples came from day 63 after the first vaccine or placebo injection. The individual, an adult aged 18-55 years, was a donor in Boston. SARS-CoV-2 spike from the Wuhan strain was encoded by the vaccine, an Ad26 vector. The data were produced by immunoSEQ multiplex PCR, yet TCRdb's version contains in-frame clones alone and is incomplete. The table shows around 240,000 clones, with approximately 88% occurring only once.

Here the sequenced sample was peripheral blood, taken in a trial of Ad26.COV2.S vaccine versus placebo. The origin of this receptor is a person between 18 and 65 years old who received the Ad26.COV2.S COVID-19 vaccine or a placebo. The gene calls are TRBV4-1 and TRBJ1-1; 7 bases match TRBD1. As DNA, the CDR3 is TGCGCCAGCAGTCAGGAACAGGGGAGGAGTTCTGAAGCTTTCTTT. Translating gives CASSQEQGRSSEAFF.